This TCR beta chain came from a study of T cells after yellow fever vaccination. Study-wide context: With SMART-Seq v4 Ultra Low Input, the fractions containing low cell numbers were prepared.

Notes on the study in general: Weaker in magnitude, the secondary response showed a faster peak on day 5 versus 15.

A few counts support this clonotype. CDR3 length: 11 residues. Deletions cut 5 bases from V and 2 bases from J, with 3 bases between. Germline V gene lookup returns CDR1 PRHDT and CDR2 FYEKMQ (reference sequence). They built TCR cDNA with 5'RACE template switching, a step that put in a universal primer site and UMIs. TCRdb reprocessed the 5' RACE reads with MiXCR, giving one entry per CDR3 protein. Of 50,000 to 60,000 distinct CDR3 sequences detected, 6.5% to 8% appear once; the ten largest clones hold 20% to 25%. This sequence joins TRBV13 and TRBJ2-5; D ambiguous. The TCR originated in a man younger than 30 who received the YFV17D yellow fever vaccine. Sequences were derived from CD8+ T cells not binding an NS4B(214-222) dextramer, sorted from PBMCs, sampled approximately 40 days after the first yellow fever vaccination. In DNA form, the CDR3 reads TGTGCCAGCAGCGCGCAAGAGACCCAGTACTTC. This encodes CASSAQETQYF. The full variable domain, rest sourced from reference TRBV13 and TRBJ2-5, is AAGVIQSPRHLIKEKRETATLKCYPIPRHDTVYWYQQGPGQDPQFLISFYEKMQSDKGSIPDRFSAQQFSDYHSELNMSSLELGDSALYFCASSAQETQYFGPGTRLLVL.